The 32 T cell receptor beta chains listed next were all sequenced from one sample in a study of breast tumors, draining lymph nodes, adjacent tissues (dated by TCRdb to 2015 to 2016). Library construction relied on multiplex PCR. The instrument given in TCRdb is Illumina HiSeq 2000. The public reads were reanalyzed by TCRdb: fastp trimming at Q25, MiXCR alignment, in-frame beta chains only. Merged by CDR3 protein, the rows form single entries marked with the most common genes and DNA. This sample gives some 170,000 distinct CDR3 sequences in total; 33% of them show up just once. Jointly, the top ten make up less than 4% of the sample. The axillary draining lymph nodes of breast cancer patients were the source of the lymph node samples. Source material: axillary lymph node tissue. The receptors were sampled from a female donor with breast cancer. Some clones in this sample may be carry-over from other donors' samples.

With regard to this clonotype: This may be a read error: a much more frequent sequence differs by one nucleotide. The chain joins TRBV27 to TRBJ2-3; tentatively, D is TRBD1 (6 bases). Germline V gene sequence: CDR1 MNHEY, CDR2 SMNVEV (reference sequence). V was shortened by 8 bases and J by 7 bases, with 19 bases between the two germline ends. The CDR3 extends over 14 amino acids. CDR3 region: CASGSGTTWNTQYF. In DNA, the CDR3 is TGTGCCAGCGGTTCGGGGACAACTTGGAATACGCAGTATTTT.

This clonotype was observed at least ten times. At one boundary the junction diverges from the germline segment, which might be a read error. This chain uses TRBV28 with TRBJ1-4, with unresolved D. The CDR3 runs to 13 residues. The germline V gene has CDR1 MDHEN and CDR2 SYDVKM. CDR3: CASRRRPNEKLFF. The CDR3 DNA follows: TGTGCCAGCAGAAGAAGGCCTAACGAAAAACTGTTTTTT.

This clonotype has at least ten counts. The chain joins TRBV28 to TRBJ2-7, with D possibly being TRBD2 (7 bases). Germline values: CDR1 MDHEN, CDR2 SYDVKM. V gave up 6 bases and J gave up 6 bases, with 15 bases separating them. There are 13 residues in the CDR3. The CDR3 DNA is TGTGCCAGCAGGGGGGGGGCCAGAGTCGAGCAGTACTTC. Translating gives CASRGGARVEQYF.

Concerning this clonotype: A much larger clone sits a single nucleotide away, making a read error possible. V gene TRBV6-2 or TRBV6-3 combines with J gene TRBJ2-1; D might be TRBD2 (6 bases). The CDR3 runs 11 residues. The germline V gene has CDR1 MNHEY and CDR2 SVGEGT. The CDR3 loop is CASGLLGEHFF. As DNA, the CDR3 is TGTGCCAGCGGACTACTCGGTGAGCATTTCTTC.

As to this clonotype: No conserved phenylalanine or tryptophan ends this CDR3, so it is likely a read error. This chain joins TRBV6-5 and TRBJ1-2, with TRBD1 as a possible D gene (6 bases). Germline loops: CDR1 MNHEY, CDR2 SVGAGI. V was pared by 0 bases and J by 4 bases, with 15 bases between. The CDR3 sequence is 16 residues long. Here the CDR3 DNA reads TGTGCCAGCAGTTACTCGACGGCAGGGGCAGTCTATGGCTACACCTAC. Residues: CASSYSTAGAVYGYTY.

About this clonotype: A read error may account for a junction end that differs from germline. The J gene is TRBJ2-3, the V gene TRBV12-3 or TRBV12-4; a weak D match, TRBD2 (6 bases). CDR3 length equals 15 residues. The CDR3 loop is CAGSYLSAGIDMQYF. The CDR3 nucleotides read TGTGCCGGCAGTTACCTATCGGCGGGGATAGATATGCAGTATTTT.

This clonotype was seen only a few times. This may be a read error: a much more frequent sequence differs by one nucleotide. The V gene is TRBV7-9, the J gene TRBJ1-2; 8 bases align to TRBD1. This CDR3 contains 16 residues. Per the germline V gene, CDR1 is SEHNR and CDR2 is FQNEAQ (reference sequence). The CDR3 region is CASSSSAQGASYGHTF. The CDR3 DNA follows: TGTGCCAGCAGCTCGAGCGCTCAGGGGGCGAGTTATGGCCACACCTTC.

With respect to this clonotype: This could be a read error, since a much larger clone is one nucleotide away. V is TRBV9 and J is TRBJ2-5; TRBD1 matches at 9 bases. The CDR3 runs to 14 residues. Germline V gives CDR1 SGDLS, CDR2 YYNGEE. The CDR3 loop is CASSLGGQGETQSF. CDR3 DNA sequence: TGCGCCAGCAGCTTGGGGGGACAGGGCGAGACCCAGTCCTTC.

This clonotype was detected many times. J is TRBJ1-5 and V is TRBV2, with D possibly matching TRBD1 (5 bases). V was trimmed by 11 bases and J by 0 bases, leaving 11 bases between them. The CDR3 extends over 13 amino acids. CDR1 and CDR2 (germline): SNHLY, FYNNEI. CDR3 nucleotide sequence: TGTGCCGTCAGAGGGGATAGCAATCAGCCCCAGCATTTT. Translation gives CAVRGDSNQPQHF.

This clonotype was found many times. The chain couples TRBV6-6 to TRBJ2-1; possible D gene TRBD2, 5 bases. There are 15 residues in the CDR3. Trimming left V 6 bases short and J 4 bases short, with 16 bases between. Germline-derived CDR1 and CDR2 are MNHNY and SVGAGI (reference sequence). The CDR3 nucleotides read TGTGCCAGCAGAGAGGTTGCGGGCCAGTACAATGAGCAGTTCTTC. It encodes CASREVAGQYNEQFF.

Points on this clonotype: Given a much more abundant clone one base away, this may be a read error. The V and J genes are TRBV3-1 and TRBJ2-3; the D is unclear. The end of the DNA fits TRBJ1-5 better, so the J call may be wrong. The CDR3 extends over 16 amino acids. Germline V gives CDR1 LGHDT, CDR2 YNNKEL (reference sequence). CDR3 nucleotide sequence: TGTGCCAGCAGCCAACGGTGGGATATCCACACAGATACGCAGCATTTT. Its protein is CASSQRWDIHTDTQHF.

This clonotype was counted at least ten times. The V gene is TRBV9, the J gene TRBJ2-5, with D perhaps matching TRBD2 (6 bases). Trimming stripped 3 bases from V and 1 base from J, with 13 bases between. Germline V lookup: CDR1 SGDLS, CDR2 YYNGEE. This CDR3 is built from 15 residues. The CDR3 DNA reads as TGTGCCAGCAGCGCGTCCCCGGGACTCCAAGAGACCCAGTACTTC. Its protein is CASSASPGLQETQYF.

This clonotype was counted at least ten times. A much larger clone sits a single nucleotide away, making a read error possible. V is TRBV20-1 and J is TRBJ2-1; possibly TRBD1 or TRBD2 for D (5 bases each). CDR3 length: 11 amino acids. CDR1 and CDR2 from the germline V gene are DFQATT and SNEGSKA (reference sequence). The CDR3 reads CSAPPGTGQSF. The CDR3 nucleotides read TGCAGTGCACCTCCCGGGACCGGGCAGTCCTTC.

Note on this clonotype: A read error may account for a junction end that differs from germline. V and J are TRBV7-9 and TRBJ2-1, with 8 bases matching TRBD1. Germline V gene data show CDR1 as SEHNR and CDR2 as FQNEAQ (reference sequence). The CDR3 contains 17 residues. DNA for the CDR3: TGTGCCGGCAGCCCTCATCTAGGGACAGGTTCCTACAATGGGCAGTTCTTC. This sequence encodes CAGSPHLGTGSYNGQFF.

This clonotype was counted only a few times. The V and J genes are TRBV4-2 and TRBJ2-7, with D hard to call. Trimming stripped 3 bases from V and 2 bases from J, with 8 bases between. Germline values: CDR1 LGHNA, CDR2 YNFKEQ. The length of the CDR3 is 13 residues. The CDR3 nucleotides are TGTGCCAGCAGCCACCCGCTGACCTACGAGCAGTACTTC. Amino acids: CASSHPLTYEQYF.

The chain employs TRBV6-2 or TRBV6-3 and TRBJ2-1, with a possible D match to TRBD2 (6 bases). The V and J ends lost 7 bases and 7 bases respectively, with 23 bases between them. CDR1 and CDR2 (germline): MNHEY, SVGEGT. There are 16 residues in the CDR3. The CDR3 protein is CASTGVGRGGLNEQFF. Written as DNA, the CDR3 is TGTGCCAGCACCGGGGTGGGGCGGGGTGGACTTAATGAGCAGTTCTTC.

This clonotype was observed many times. The chain uses TRBV7-3 and TRBJ2-1; D not resolved. Germline loops: CDR1 SGHTA, CDR2 FQGTGA. CDR3 size: 13 residues. Deletions cut 6 bases from V and 0 bases from J, with 6 bases between. DNA of the CDR3: TGTGCCAGCAGTCTCTCCTCCTACAATGAGCAGTTCTTC. Amino acid sequence: CASSLSSYNEQFF.

The chain carries TRBV4-1 and TRBJ1-1; unclear D gene. Germline values: CDR1 MGHRA, CDR2 YSYEKL. Between the trimmed V and J ends, which lost 5 bases and 0 bases, there was a span of 13 bases. The CDR3 runs to 15 residues. The CDR3 nucleotides are TGCGCCAGCAGCTTTTGGCCGAGCATGAACACTGAAGCTTTCTTT. Translating gives CASSFWPSMNTEAFF.

A remark on this clonotype: Being one base from a much bigger clone, this may be a read error. The CDR3 carries no conserved terminal phenylalanine or tryptophan, so it likely arises from a read error. The J gene is TRBJ1-1, the V gene TRBV2; possibly TRBD1 for D (5 bases). Between the trimmed V and J ends, which lost 6 bases and 10 bases, there was a span of 18 bases. The CDR3 is made up of 13 amino acids. In germline, CDR1 is SNHLY, CDR2 FYNNEI. The CDR3 DNA is TGTGCCAGCAGGAAGGATAGTCAGGGTATAGCTTTCCTT. Amino acids: CASRKDSQGIAFL.

This clonotype came up many times. The chain recombines TRBV5-1 with TRBJ1-2, with no clear D. Per germline, CDR1 SGHRS and CDR2 YFSETQ. The CDR3 runs to 17 residues. The V end lost 0 bases, the J end lost 2 bases, and 17 bases lay between the germline ends. The CDR3 nucleotides read TGCGCCAGCAGCTTGGACGTGGGCAGCACCGTCAACTATGGCTACACCTTC. It is translated as CASSLDVGSTVNYGYTF.

With respect to this clonotype: A much larger clone is a single base away; this may be a read error. V usage is TRBV6-5 and J usage is TRBJ2-1, with 7 bases fitting TRBD1. J gave up 6 bases and V 6 bases, and 11 bases lay outside the gene matches. The CDR3 extends over 15 amino acids. From germline, CDR1 is MNHEY and CDR2 SVGAGI. The CDR3 region has the DNA TGTGCCAGCAGCCTTGGGACGGACAGGCCCAATGAGCAGTTCTTC. Protein: CASSLGTDRPNEQFF.

This clonotype was picked up many times. This chain uses TRBV3-1 with TRBJ2-7; 7 nucleotides line up with TRBD1. This CDR3 contains 15 residues. V lost 0 bases, J lost 7 bases, and 9 bases stayed unmatched. Germline V gene data show CDR1 as LGHDT and CDR2 as YNNKEL (reference sequence). The CDR3 DNA reads as TGTGCCAGCAGCCAAGATCCGACAGGGTACTGGGAGCAGTACTTC. It translates to CASSQDPTGYWEQYF.

Of note for this clonotype: An end of the junction differs from the germline gene, which may be a read error. The rearrangement uses TRBV7-6 and TRBJ1-2; perhaps TRBD1 as D (6 bases). From germline, CDR1 is SGHVS and CDR2 FNYEAQ. The CDR3 runs 15 residues. CDR3 in amino acids: CAGSGSARGPGGYTF. CDR3 bases: TGTGCCGGCAGCGGCTCGGCTCGGGGGCCGGGAGGCTACACCTTC. The full variable domain, rest sourced from reference TRBV7-6 and TRBJ1-2, is GAGVSQSPRYKVTKRGQDVALRCDPISGHVSLYWYRQALGQGPEFLTYFNYEAQQDKSGLPNDRFSAERPEGSISTLTIQRTEQRDSAMYRCAGSGSARGPGGYTFGSGTRLTVV.

On this clonotype: The junction departs from germline at one end; a sequencing error may be responsible. The chain has TRBV11-3 and TRBJ2-2; possibly TRBD2 for D (6 bases). The CDR3 contains 16 residues. The V gene's germline CDR1 is SGHNT and CDR2 YENEEA. CDR3 nucleotides: TGTGCCAGCAGCGGAGGGCAGACTGCGAACACCGGGGGGCTGTTTTTT. The encoded protein is CASSGGQTANTGGLFF.

There are many counts of this clonotype. V and J are TRBV10-2 and TRBJ1-2; D is uncertain. This CDR3 has 12 residues. Germline V gene data show CDR1 as WSHSY and CDR2 as SAAADI. Trimming removed 3 bases from V and 5 bases from J, with 7 bases in between. The CDR3 bases are TGCGCCAGCAGTGAACGCAGTTATGGCTACACCTTC. Translated, it gives CASSERSYGYTF.

This clonotype was counted many times. V usage is TRBV28 and J usage is TRBJ2-3; a weak D match, TRBD2 (5 bases). Germline loops: CDR1 MDHEN, CDR2 SYDVKM. This CDR3 is built from 13 residues. The V and J ends lost 6 bases and 7 bases respectively, with 14 bases between them. CDR3 in DNA: TGTGCCAGCAGCCCTGCCTGGAGGAATACGCAGTATTTT. Translated: CASSPAWRNTQYF.

This chain uses TRBV5-1 with TRBJ1-5; D is unresolved. V was shortened by 0 bases and J by 11 bases, with 15 bases between the two germline ends. The CDR3 is made up of 14 amino acids. Germline-derived CDR1 and CDR2 are SGHRS and YFSETQ. The CDR3 spells CASSLESGPTTQHF. CDR3 bases: TGCGCCAGCAGCTTGGAGAGCGGCCCCACGACCCAGCATTTT.

V usage is TRBV11-1 and J usage is TRBJ2-4, with TRBD2 identical over 9 bases. Trimming cost V 1 base and J 0 bases; bases outside gene matches: 10. Germline V lookup: CDR1 SGHAT, CDR2 FQDESV (reference sequence). The CDR3 has 19 residues. The CDR3 protein is CASSLDDRGGAAAKNIQYF. CDR3 DNA sequence: TGTGCCAGCAGCTTAGATGATCGCGGGGGGGCGGCAGCCAAAAACATTCAGTACTTC.

The CDR3 sequence: CASRASSGGYNEQFF. The CDR3, as DNA: TGTGCCAGCAGGGCTTCTAGCGGGGGCTACAATGAGCAGTTCTTC. This sequence joins TRBV6-1 and TRBJ2-1; 10 nucleotides line up with TRBD2. The CDR3 extends over 15 amino acids. Germline-derived CDR1 and CDR2 are MNHNS and SASEGT. The V and J ends lost 6 bases and 3 bases, in that order; junction bases with no gene match: 5.

This clonotype has ten or more counts. The chain employs TRBV20-1 and TRBJ2-1; TRBD2 matches 11 bases. The CDR3 runs 13 residues. Germline V CDR1 and CDR2: DFQATT, SNEGSKA (reference sequence). Trimming took 6 bases from V and 8 from J; bases not matched to a gene: 6. The CDR3 loop is CSATTSGTDEQFF. CDR3 DNA sequence: TGCAGTGCCACGACTAGCGGGACCGATGAGCAGTTCTTC.

This clonotype showed up just a few times. A much larger clone lies a single base off, so this may be a read error. The chain employs TRBV6-5 and TRBJ1-3; no reliable D call. CDR3 length: 14 residues. The germline gives CDR1 MNHEY, CDR2 SVGAGI. Trimming shortened V by 5 bases and J by 0 bases, and 8 bases separated the two germline ends. The DNA of the CDR3 is TGTGCCAGCAGTCCCTTCGGCTCTGGAAACACCATATATTTT. It encodes CASSPFGSGNTIYF.

As to this clonotype: One end of the junction does not line up with germline, which may come from a read error. V and J are TRBV15 and TRBJ2-3; the D gene is possibly TRBD1 (5 bases). This CDR3 is built from 15 residues. Germline loops: CDR1 LNHNV, CDR2 YYDKDF (reference sequence). As DNA, the CDR3 is TGTACCACCAGCAGAGACAGAGGTCGCACAGATACGCAGTATTTT. Residues: CTTSRDRGRTDTQYF.